Presented here are 20 T cell receptor beta chains from one specimen sequenced in a study of OX40 agonist ivuxolimab in advanced cancers. Assay: immunoSEQ multiplex PCR; the TCRdb copy retains only in-frame clones and omits some. The sample holds tens of thousands of clones, around 84% seen once. The specimen was CD4+ or CD8+ T cells sorted from blood, collected in a trial of the OX40 agonist ivuxolimab. These receptors all stem from an adult with an advanced solid tumor such as melanoma, head and neck, liver or kidney cancer.

The chain is built from TRBV11-2 and TRBJ2-5; no clear D. The CDR3 loop spans 13 amino acids. Trimming removed 2 bases from V and 5 bases from J, with 9 bases in between. Germline lookup yields CDR1 SGHAT and CDR2 FQNNGV. The CDR3 DNA sequence: TGTGCCAGCAGCTTATGGGCGCGGGAGACCCAGTACTTC. This gives the protein CASSLWARETQYF.

The chain employs TRBV28 and TRBJ2-7, with a tentative D call TRBD2 (6 bases). Germline V lookup: CDR1 MDHEN, CDR2 SYDVKM. V dropped 4 bases and J dropped 0 bases, with 13 bases sitting between them. CDR3 length: 15 residues. CDR3 nucleotides: TGTGCCAGCAGTTCGTCTGGCGGGATCTCCTACGAGCAGTACTTC. Its protein product is CASSSSGGISYEQYF.

This clone was detected once. J is TRBJ2-1 and V is TRBV7-2; 8 bases are a match to TRBD2. CDR1 is SGHTA, CDR2 FQGNSA, per germline. The J segment lost 10 bases and the V segment lost 1 base, leaving 12 bases of the junction unmatched. The CDR3 is 16 residues long. CDR3 region: CASSLEGTGGAWEQFF. In DNA form, the CDR3 reads TGTGCCAGCAGCTTAGAAGGTACGGGAGGGGCATGGGAGCAGTTCTTC. The whole variable domain, filled in from reference TRBV7-2 and TRBJ2-1, reads GAGVSQSPSNKVTEKGKDVELRCDPISGHTALYWYRQSLGQGLEFLIYFQGNSAPDKSGLPSDRFSAERTGGSVSTLTIQRTQQEDSAVYLCASSLEGTGGAWEQFFGPGTRLTVL.

The chain employs TRBV18 and TRBJ1-5; weak D call: TRBD1 (6 bases). Looked up from germline, CDR1 is KGHSH and CDR2 is LQKENI. This CDR3 has 15 amino acids. Trimming removed 2 bases at V and 4 bases at J, with 12 bases between. In DNA form, the CDR3 reads TGTGCCAGCTCACCAGGACAGAAATTAAATCAGCCCCAGCATTTT. Protein product: CASSPGQKLNQPQHF.

V is TRBV6-6 and J is TRBJ1-2; 9 bases agree with TRBD1. The germline V gene has CDR1 MNHNY and CDR2 SVGAGI (reference sequence). V gave up 8 bases and J gave up 5 bases; unmatched junction bases: 9. There are 14 residues in the CDR3. CDR3 amino acids: CASGPMDRGYGYTF. CDR3 nucleotides: TGTGCCAGCGGCCCGATGGACAGGGGATATGGCTACACCTTC.

The chain couples TRBV2 to TRBJ2-3; D is uncertain. The V end was cut by 7 bases, the J end by 3 bases, with 14 bases between. CDR1 is SNHLY and CDR2 is FYNNEI in the germline V gene. The CDR3 totals 14 residues. CDR3 coding DNA: TGTGCCAGCACCTGGGGAAAAAGTACAGATACGCAGTATTTT. Its protein product is CASTWGKSTDTQYF.

This clone was detected only once. V is TRBV14 and J is TRBJ2-3, with D perhaps matching TRBD2 (6 bases). Germline V CDR1 and CDR2: SGHDN, FVKESK. This CDR3 is built from 15 residues. Trimming took off 2 bases at V and 2 bases at J, with 11 bases between the two ends. CDR3 DNA sequence: TGTGCCAGCAGCCAAAAACGGGGGTACACAGATACGCAGTATTTT. This translates into CASSQKRGYTDTQYF. Looking up the rest from reference TRBV14 and TRBJ2-3 gives the full variable domain: EAGVTQFPSHSVIEKGQTVTLRCDPISGHDNLYWYRRVMGKEIKFLLHFVKESKQDESGMPNNRFLAERTGGTYSTLKVQPAELEDSGVYFCASSQKRGYTDTQYFGPGTRLTVL.

This clone was seen only once. V usage is TRBV7-2 and J usage is TRBJ1-6; D not certain. CDR3 length: 15 amino acids. Trimming shortened V by 2 bases and J by 5 bases, and 10 bases separated the two germline ends. Looked up from germline, CDR1 is SGHTA and CDR2 is FQGNSA. This chain's CDR3 is CASSLLGLDNSPLHF. CDR3 DNA: TGTGCCAGCAGCTTACTGGGGTTGGATAATTCACCCCTCCACTTT.

By frequency in the sample, this clone is medium-sized. The chain recombines TRBV25-1 with TRBJ2-1; 8 bases agree with TRBD2. This CDR3 contains 14 residues. V trimming: 4 bases; J trimming: 7 bases; junction bases outside the gene matches: 6. Germline lookup yields CDR1 MGHDK and CDR2 SYGVNS. CDR3 residues: CASSGGTRWNEQFF. The CDR3 DNA follows: TGTGCCAGCAGTGGCGGGACTAGATGGAATGAGCAGTTCTTC.

The chain recombines TRBV11-2 with TRBJ2-1; the match to TRBD2 covers 8 bases. V trimming: 5 bases; J trimming: 4 bases; junction bases outside the gene matches: 7. From germline, CDR1 is SGHAT and CDR2 FQNNGV. The CDR3 extends over 15 amino acids. CDR3 residues: CASSPRPGGYNEQFF. The CDR3, as DNA: TGTGCCAGCAGCCCACGCCCGGGAGGGTACAATGAGCAGTTCTTC. Full variable domain (missing parts from reference TRBV11-2 and TRBJ2-1): EAGVAQSPRYKIIEKRQSVAFWCNPISGHATLYWYQQILGQGPKLLIQFQNNGVVDDSQLPKDRFSAERLKGVDSTLKIQPAKLEDSAVYLCASSPRPGGYNEQFFGPGTRLTVL.

The V gene is TRBV11-2, the J gene TRBJ2-3, with D unclear. V shed 5 bases and J shed 2 bases, with 11 bases lying between them. CDR3 length: 14 amino acids. Germline V gene lookup returns CDR1 SGHAT and CDR2 FQNNGV. The CDR3 bases are TGTGCCAGCAGCCTACTCCGGGCCACAGATACGCAGTATTTT. Translating it yields CASSLLRATDTQYF. The full variable domain, completed using reference TRBV11-2 and TRBJ2-3, is EAGVAQSPRYKIIEKRQSVAFWCNPISGHATLYWYQQILGQGPKLLIQFQNNGVVDDSQLPKDRFSAERLKGVDSTLKIQPAKLEDSAVYLCASSLLRATDTQYFGPGTRLTVL.

This chain joins TRBV28 and TRBJ2-1; D call uncertain. V was pared by 10 bases and J by 0 bases, with 10 bases between. Germline V lookup: CDR1 MDHEN, CDR2 SYDVKM. CDR3 size: 13 residues. Here the CDR3 reads CATKWGSYNEQFF. CDR3 nucleotide sequence: TGTGCCACCAAATGGGGCTCCTACAATGAGCAGTTCTTC.

Only a few counts were recorded for this clone. This chain uses TRBV29-1 with TRBJ1-1; D gene uncertain. Between the trimmed V and J ends, which lost 6 bases and 3 bases, there was a span of 5 bases. The germline gives CDR1 SQVTM, CDR2 ANQGSEA. This CDR3 has 10 residues. Here the CDR3 reads CSVGDTEAFF. DNA of the CDR3: TGCAGCGTGGGCGACACTGAAGCTTTCTTT.

J is TRBJ1-5 and V is TRBV10-1, with a weak D call TRBD1 (6 bases). Trimming took off 6 bases at V and 2 bases at J, with 8 bases between the two ends. There are 13 residues in the CDR3. CDR1 and CDR2 from the germline V gene are WNHNN and SYGVQD (reference sequence). CDR3 region: CASRQGGNQPQHF. The CDR3 DNA reads as TGCGCCAGCAGACAGGGAGGCAATCAGCCCCAGCATTTT.

The chain uses TRBV7-8 and TRBJ2-7; TRBD2 might be the D (5 bases). The germline CDR1 and CDR2 sequences are SGHVS and FQNEAQ. V dropped 1 base and J dropped 9 bases, with 19 bases sitting between them. The CDR3 is 15 residues long. The CDR3 reads CASSLVSSAAAGQYF. The CDR3, as DNA: TGTGCCAGCAGCTTAGTAAGCTCGGCGGCGGCGGGGCAGTACTTC.

The rearrangement joins TRBV2 to TRBJ2-6; D gene unclear. Germline V gene sequence: CDR1 SNHLY, CDR2 FYNNEI. Trimming pared 3 bases from V and 4 bases from J, leaving 7 bases between. The length of the CDR3 is 14 residues. The CDR3: CASSDLGGANVLTF. In DNA form, the CDR3 reads TGTGCCAGCAGTGATTTGGGGGGGGCCAACGTCCTGACTTTC.

This clone was detected only once. The chain carries TRBV27 and TRBJ1-1; possible D gene TRBD1, 5 bases. Germline V gene data show CDR1 as MNHEY and CDR2 as SMNVEV (reference sequence). This CDR3 spans 13 amino acids. Trimming pared 5 bases from V and 7 bases from J, leaving 14 bases between. The CDR3 region is CASSRGGSYEAFF. CDR3 in DNA: TGTGCCAGCAGTCGGGGGGGGAGTTATGAAGCTTTCTTT.

The chain recombines TRBV7-2 with TRBJ1-6; 12 nucleotides agree with TRBD1. The ends lost 4 bases at V and 6 bases at J; junction bases unmatched: 7. The CDR3 extends over 17 amino acids. Germline CDR1 reads SGHTA; CDR2 reads FQGNSA. In DNA form, the CDR3 reads TGTGCCAGCAGCTCGGGACAGGGGGCGCTTGGTAATTCACCCCTCCACTTT. This gives the protein CASSSGQGALGNSPLHF.

This sequence joins TRBV7-2 and TRBJ2-7; unclear D gene. Germline V gene lookup returns CDR1 SGHTA and CDR2 FQGNSA. The ends were cut back, 2 bases at V and 1 base at J, with 9 bases in the middle. There are 14 residues in the CDR3. For the CDR3, the DNA is TGTGCCAGCAGCTTAAAATCGGAGTCCTACGAGCAGTACTTC. It yields the protein CASSLKSESYEQYF.

The rearrangement links TRBV10-3 to TRBJ2-2, with D hard to call. Germline V lookup: CDR1 ENHRY, CDR2 SYGVKD. V lost 7 bases and J lost 10, with 16 bases in between. The CDR3 runs to 13 residues. CDR3 sequence reads: CAITPEITAELFF. The CDR3 bases are TGTGCCATCACCCCCGAGATCACAGCGGAGCTGTTTTTT.